These 20 T cell receptor beta chains came from one sample sequenced in a study (dated by TCRdb to between 2014 and 2016). To prepare the library, 5' RACE was applied. The sample was run on an Illumina MiSeq. TCRdb handled the public reads itself, with Q25 trimming in fastp and clone calling in MiXCR, and kept productive beta chains. CDR3 protein duplicates are merged, each entry listing the most common genes and DNA. The sample includes 50,000 to 80,000 distinct CDR3 sequences, with roughly 22% observed a single time. The ten largest clones represent under 3.5% of the sample. The sequencing sample was made of memory CD4+ T cells sorted from a lymph node. The cell subset or site label on this specimen signifies: memory CD4+ T cells, CD4+CD45RO+CD25-. The receptors stem from a female donor with breast cancer.

This clonotype was observed at least ten times. The chain recombines TRBV7-3 with TRBJ2-1, with no clear D. V lost 4 bases and J 7 bases, leaving 14 bases between the germline ends. Germline-derived CDR1 and CDR2 are SGHTA and FQGTGA. The length of the CDR3 is 14 residues. The CDR3 DNA sequence: TGTGCCAGCAGCTCCAGCGCGAGTATTAATGAGCAGTTCTTC. Residues: CASSSSASINEQFF.

V usage is TRBV7-9 and J usage is TRBJ2-1, with a weak D call TRBD1 (7 bases). CDR1 and CDR2 (germline): SEHNR, FQNEAQ (reference sequence). The ends were cut back, 3 bases at V and 9 bases at J, with 12 bases in the middle. The CDR3 sequence is 13 residues long. CDR3 coding DNA: TGTGCCAGCAGCTTGGGGGGACAGACTGAGCAGTTCTTC. Translated: CASSLGGQTEQFF.

This clonotype was seen many times. The CDR3 reads CASRERDSGELFF. As DNA, the CDR3 is TGCGCCAGCAGAGAAAGGGATAGCGGGGAGCTGTTTTTT. The chain joins TRBV5-1 to TRBJ2-2; D is unresolved. This CDR3 contains 13 residues. The V end lost 5 bases, the J end lost 7 bases, and 12 bases lay between the germline ends. Germline assignment: CDR1 SGHRS and CDR2 YFSETQ. Full variable domain (outside the CDR3, taken from reference TRBV5-1 and TRBJ2-2): KAGVTQTPRYLIKTRGQQVTLSCSPISGHRSVSWYQQTPGQGLQFLFEYFSETQRNKGNFPGRFSGRQFSNSRSEMNVSTLELGDSALYLCASRERDSGELFFGEGSRLTVL.

V usage is TRBV6-5 and J usage is TRBJ2-2, with D perhaps matching TRBD2 (5 bases). The CDR3 has 13 amino acids. CDR1 is MNHEY and CDR2 is SVGAGI in the germline V gene. V was pared by 8 bases and J by 4 bases, with 11 bases between. The DNA of the CDR3 is TGTGCCAGCGGGAGTGGGGTCACCGGGGAGCTGTTTTTT. It is translated as CASGSGVTGELFF.

The chain combines TRBV6-1 with TRBJ1-5, with TRBD1 identical over 8 bases. Germline CDR1 MNHNS, CDR2 SASEGT. Losses at the gene ends were 4 bases for V and 0 bases for J; bases not matched to a gene: 8. The CDR3 runs to 17 residues. CDR3 protein: CASSAWTGLYSNQPQHF. The CDR3 DNA follows: TGTGCCAGCAGTGCCTGGACAGGGCTTTATAGCAATCAGCCCCAGCATTTT.

This clonotype was counted between two and nine times. The chain couples TRBV29-1 to TRBJ2-3; 7 bases are shared with TRBD2. With 6 bases clipped from V and 4 bases from J, the junction kept 13 bases outside the gene matches. Germline V gene sequence: CDR1 SQVTM, CDR2 ANQGSEA. The CDR3 has 15 amino acids. CDR3 DNA sequence: TGCAGCGTGCCCCGAGGGCTAGCGGCAGCAGATACGCAGTATTTT. Its translation: CSVPRGLAAADTQYF.

The J gene is TRBJ2-3, the V gene TRBV12-3 or TRBV12-4; a weak D match, TRBD1 (5 bases). Trimming pared 10 bases from V and 2 bases from J, leaving 16 bases between. The CDR3 runs to 14 residues. CDR3 sequence reads: CATRRQKATDTQYF. For the CDR3, the DNA is TGTGCCACCAGAAGACAGAAGGCCACAGATACGCAGTATTTT.

J is TRBJ1-3 and V is TRBV10-3, with no clear D. The length of the CDR3 is 14 residues. The germline V gene encodes CDR1 ENHRY and CDR2 SYGVKD. V was cut by 8 bases and J by 1 base, with 12 bases left in between. CDR3: CAIALQASGNTIYF. The CDR3, as DNA: TGTGCCATCGCCCTTCAGGCTTCTGGAAACACCATATATTTT.

V and J are TRBV5-1 and TRBJ1-4; TRBD1 aligns across 7 bases. Germline V gene sequence: CDR1 SGHRS, CDR2 YFSETQ. The junction had 9 bases not matched to a gene; V was cut back by 7 bases and J by 9 bases. The CDR3 spans 13 residues. Written as DNA, the CDR3 is TGCGCCAGCGCGGGGACAGTGGATAAAAAACTGTTTTTT. It specifies CASAGTVDKKLFF.

This chain links TRBV20-1 with TRBJ2-1, with D perhaps matching TRBD2 (7 bases). Germline values: CDR1 DFQATT, CDR2 SNEGSKA (reference sequence). The CDR3 sequence is 11 residues long. V was pared by 6 bases and J by 11 bases, with 14 bases between. The CDR3 region has the DNA TGCAGTGCCTTAAGGGGGGGCAAGCAGTTCTTC. This sequence encodes CSALRGGKQFF.

The V gene is TRBV7-2, the J gene TRBJ2-7; 7 bases line up with TRBD2. This CDR3 contains 15 residues. V shed 2 bases, J shed 5 bases, and the junction held 9 bases outside the gene matches. Germline V gives CDR1 SGHTA, CDR2 FQGNSA. CDR3 region: CASSLPAGSTHEQYF. The DNA of the CDR3 is TGTGCCAGCAGCTTACCAGCGGGGAGTACCCACGAGCAGTACTTC. Combining the CDR3 with reference TRBV7-2 and TRBJ2-7 gives the whole variable domain GAGVSQSPSNKVTEKGKDVELRCDPISGHTALYWYRQSLGQGLEFLIYFQGNSAPDKSGLPSDRFSAERTGGSVSTLTIQRTQQEDSAVYLCASSLPAGSTHEQYFGPGTRLTVT.

This clonotype was detected a few times. The chain employs TRBV5-6 and TRBJ2-1, with no clear D. The germline V gene has CDR1 SGHDT and CDR2 YYEEEE. V was trimmed by 2 bases and J by 7 bases, leaving 10 bases between them. The CDR3 is 13 amino acids. The chain's CDR3 is CASSFPGLNEQFF. The CDR3 coding sequence is TGTGCCAGCAGCTTTCCAGGCTTGAATGAGCAGTTCTTC.

The V and J genes are TRBV7-3 and TRBJ2-7; unclear D gene. The CDR3 loop spans 14 amino acids. The V end lost 5 bases, the J end lost 5 bases, and 16 bases lay between the germline ends. Looked up from germline, CDR1 is SGHTA and CDR2 is FQGTGA. This CDR3 is CASSPSGNTHEQYF. Here the CDR3 DNA reads TGTGCCAGCAGCCCGAGTGGGAATACTCACGAGCAGTACTTC. The full variable domain, completed using reference TRBV7-3 and TRBJ2-7, is GAGVSQTPSNKVTEKGKYVELRCDPISGHTALYWYRQSLGQGPEFLIYFQGTGAADDSGLPNDRFFAVRPEGSVSTLKIQRTERGDSAVYLCASSPSGNTHEQYFGPGTRLTVT.

This clonotype occurred many times. The chain combines TRBV29-1 with TRBJ2-5, with D perhaps TRBD2 (5 bases). Trimming removed 5 bases from V and 5 bases from J, with 9 bases in between. Germline lookup yields CDR1 SQVTM and CDR2 ANQGSEA. The length of the CDR3 is 11 residues. CDR3 bases: TGCAGCGTTAATGGGGAGGAGACCCAGTACTTC. Protein: CSVNGEETQYF.

This clonotype occurred many times. The chain recombines TRBV4-2 with TRBJ2-1, with D possibly TRBD2 on 5 matching bases. CDR3 length: 15 amino acids. Germline V gene lookup returns CDR1 LGHNA and CDR2 YNFKEQ. V lost 3 bases and J lost 0, with 9 bases in between. The DNA for the CDR3 is TGTGCCAGCAGCCAGGACTCAGACTCCTACAATGAGCAGTTCTTC. It specifies CASSQDSDSYNEQFF.

Turning to this clonotype: One end of the junction does not line up with germline, which may come from a read error. The rearrangement links TRBV20-1 to TRBJ2-7, with a possible D match to TRBD2 (5 bases). This CDR3 has 12 residues. The germline gives CDR1 DFQATT, CDR2 SNEGSKA (reference sequence). The CDR3 is CSVGLSDYDQYF. The DNA for the CDR3 is TGCAGTGTGGGCCTGAGCGACTACGATCAGTACTTC.

This clonotype was seen a handful of times. The chain couples TRBV27 to TRBJ1-5; 8 nucleotides match TRBD1. Trimming removed 5 bases from V and 7 bases from J; junction bases left unmatched: 4. This CDR3 region has 13 residues. Germline V gene data show CDR1 as MNHEY and CDR2 as SMNVEV (reference sequence). CDR3 amino acids: CASSRQGRQPQHF. DNA of the CDR3: TGTGCCAGCAGTCGACAGGGGAGACAGCCCCAGCATTTT.

This clonotype came up many times. The chain links TRBV10-3 to TRBJ2-5, with TRBD2 matching over 11 bases. Germline V gene sequence: CDR1 ENHRY, CDR2 SYGVKD. The CDR3 loop spans 16 amino acids. Trimming removed 2 bases from V and 2 bases from J; junction bases left unmatched: 4. The CDR3 reads CAISEKLAGVQETQYF. The CDR3 DNA reads TGTGCCATCAGTGAGAAACTAGCGGGGGTACAAGAGACCCAGTACTTC.

The chain uses TRBV9 and TRBJ2-7, with D maybe TRBD2 (6 bases). The germline V gene has CDR1 SGDLS and CDR2 YYNGEE. V was cut by 0 bases and J by 0 bases, with 13 bases left in between. The CDR3 loop spans 16 amino acids. Here the CDR3 DNA reads TGTGCCAGCAGCGTAGGGGGAGGAGAGGGCTCCTACGAGCAGTACTTC. Encoded protein: CASSVGGGEGSYEQYF. Looking up the rest from reference TRBV9 and TRBJ2-7 gives the full variable domain: DSGVTQTPKHLITATGQRVTLRCSPRSGDLSVYWYQQSLDQGLQFLIQYYNGEERAKGNILERFSAQQFPDLHSELNLSSLELGDSALYFCASSVGGGEGSYEQYFGPGTRLTVT.

The chain employs TRBV11-1 and TRBJ2-2; D unresolved. Trimming left V 3 bases short and J 4 bases short, with 6 bases between. The germline CDR1 and CDR2 sequences are SGHAT and FQDESV (reference sequence). The CDR3 covers 13 residues. CDR3: CASSFPSTGELFF. The CDR3 nucleotides are TGTGCCAGCAGCTTCCCATCCACCGGGGAGCTGTTTTTT.